The 5 T cell receptor beta chains below come from one sample, sequenced in a study of blood T cell repertoires in COVID-19. Some clones are missing from TCRdb's copy, which holds only in-frame ones; the method was immunoSEQ multiplex PCR. This table holds 380,000 or so clones, over 75% found once. The source material was PBMCs or T cells enriched from blood (not recorded which). Source of these receptors: a young man who had recovered from COVID-19.

The V and J genes are TRBV5-4 and TRBJ2-7, with 11 bases lining up with TRBD2. With 0 bases clipped from V and 5 bases from J, the junction kept 4 bases outside the gene matches. Looked up from germline, CDR1 is SGHNT and CDR2 is YYREEE (reference sequence). This CDR3 contains 15 residues. CDR3 nucleotide sequence: TGTGCCAGCAGCTTGGCCGGGACTAGCGGTCACGAGCAGTACTTC. It specifies CASSLAGTSGHEQYF. Together with reference TRBV5-4 and TRBJ2-7, the CDR3 gives the full variable domain: ETGVTQSPTHLIKTRGQQVTLRCSSQSGHNTVSWYQQALGQGPQFIFQYYREEENGRGNFPPRFSGLQFPNYSSELNVNALELDDSALYLCASSLAGTSGHEQYFGPGTRLTVT.

The chain carries TRBV7-8 and TRBJ2-5; 11 nucleotides match TRBD1. CDR3 length: 16 amino acids. In germline, CDR1 is SGHVS, CDR2 FQNEAQ. V dropped 6 bases and J dropped 4; count of bases not matched to a gene: 10. CDR3 amino acids: CASSSPGTGGGETQYF. The CDR3 nucleotides read TGTGCCAGCAGTTCCCCCGGGACAGGGGGTGGAGAGACCCAGTACTTC.

The chain joins TRBV25-1 to TRBJ1-6; D gene ambiguous. Germline V CDR1 and CDR2: MGHDK, SYGVNS. V lost 7 bases and J lost 12, with 13 bases in between. The CDR3 is made up of 12 amino acids. The CDR3 loop reads CASNPPSGPLHF. The DNA of the CDR3 is TGTGCCAGCAACCCCCCCTCAGGACCCCTCCACTTT.

This clone was recorded only once. This chain links TRBV7-9 with TRBJ2-7; a possible D gene is TRBD2 (6 bases). V was pared by 1 base and J by 13 bases, with 14 bases between. The CDR3 consists of 12 residues. Germline V gene data show CDR1 as SEHNR and CDR2 as FQNEAQ (reference sequence). CDR3 in DNA: TGTGCCAGCAGCTTAGACTTGAGCGGGCCTTACTTC. Protein: CASSLDLSGPYF.

This clone was detected once. The V call is TRBV6-5, the J call TRBJ1-2; 8 bases match TRBD1. The CDR3 has 15 residues. The junction had 12 bases not matched to a gene; V was cut back by 9 bases and J by 3 bases. Germline V gene data show CDR1 as MNHEY and CDR2 as SVGAGI. The CDR3: CASLNGAGGHYGYTF. CDR3 sequence (DNA): TGTGCCAGTTTGAACGGGGCAGGGGGCCACTATGGCTACACCTTC.